Sequencing of this TCR beta chain was carried out in a study of OX40 agonist ivuxolimab in advanced cancers. Measured with immunoSEQ multiplex PCR; TCRdb has only the in-frame clones, and not every one. Of roughly 72,000 clones listed, over 70% are singletons. The V end lost 4 bases, the J end lost 0 bases, and 1 base lay between the germline ends. In germline, CDR1 is MNHEY, CDR2 SMNVEV (reference sequence). The CDR3 is made up of 11 amino acids. This chain connects TRBV27 to TRBJ2-7; D uncertain. This specimen consisted of CD4+ or CD8+ T cells sorted from blood, obtained in a trial of the OX40 agonist ivuxolimab. This TCR derives from an adult with an advanced solid tumor such as melanoma, head and neck, liver or kidney cancer. In nucleotides, the CDR3 is TGTGCCAGCAGTTCCTCCTACGAGCAGTACTTC. This encodes CASSSSYEQYF.